The 6 T cell receptor beta chains below come from one sample, sequenced in a study of T cell responses to AZD1222 COVID-19 vaccine. Some clones are missing from TCRdb's copy, which holds only in-frame ones; the method was immunoSEQ multiplex PCR. The table records 56,000 or so clones, 70% to 90% of them present only once. The source was peripheral blood, collected on day 0 of AZD1222 vaccination. The receptor source for this set is an adult in good health.

The chain carries TRBV2 and TRBJ2-1, with TRBD2 identical over 10 bases. The CDR3 extends over 14 amino acids. J lost 7 bases, V lost 7 bases, and 7 bases had no gene match. CDR1 and CDR2 (germline): SNHLY, FYNNEI. CDR3 residues: CASTGGSGGNEQFF. The CDR3 DNA sequence: TGTGCCAGCACCGGCGGTAGCGGGGGGAATGAGCAGTTCTTC.

The genes are TRBV11-3 and TRBJ2-2; D may be TRBD1 (7 bases). Looked up from germline, CDR1 is SGHNT and CDR2 is YENEEA. Trimming stripped 2 bases from V and 6 bases from J, with 13 bases between. The CDR3 is 15 residues long. CDR3 residues: CASSLPAGGSGELFF. For the CDR3, the DNA is TGTGCCAGCAGCTTACCGGCAGGGGGGTCCGGGGAGCTGTTTTTT.

V gene TRBV7-2 combines with J gene TRBJ1-2, with a tentative D call TRBD1 (6 bases). The CDR3 is 13 amino acids. Trimming pared 2 bases from V and 8 bases from J, leaving 12 bases between. Per germline, CDR1 SGHTA and CDR2 FQGNSA. CDR3 nucleotide sequence: TGTGCCAGCAGCTTACGAAGGGGGGGAGGCTACACCTTC. Translating it yields CASSLRRGGGYTF.

This clone was observed a handful of times. This rearrangement joins TRBV3-1 (or the pseudogene TRBV3-2) to TRBJ1-5; D gene ambiguous. The CDR3 loop spans 15 amino acids. Trimming left V 4 bases short and J 0 bases short, with 10 bases between. The germline CDR1 and CDR2 sequences are LGHDT and YNNKEL (reference sequence). This CDR3 is CASSRSPNSNQPQHF. The DNA for the CDR3 is TGTGCCAGCAGCCGGAGTCCTAATAGCAATCAGCCCCAGCATTTT.

V usage is TRBV5-1 and J usage is TRBJ1-4, with D possibly being TRBD1 (5 bases). V was cut by 0 bases and J by 10 bases, with 16 bases left in between. This CDR3 has 15 residues. Germline CDR1 is SGHRS and CDR2 is YFSETQ. CDR3 region: CASSLASGQGGKLFF. In DNA, the CDR3 is TGCGCCAGCAGCTTGGCCTCGGGGCAGGGAGGAAAACTGTTTTTT.

This chain uses TRBV6-1 with TRBJ1-2, with 7 bases that match TRBD1. This CDR3 is built from 15 residues. J lost 4 bases, V lost 3 bases, and 8 bases had no gene match. CDR1 MNHNS and CDR2 SASEGT come from the germline V gene. DNA of the CDR3: TGTGCCAGCAGTGATACGACAGGGCATCGCTATGGCTACACCTTC. As protein: CASSDTTGHRYGYTF.